The sample holds a few counts of the clone carrying this T cell receptor beta chain. Its matching antigen is unknown. These data originate in a study of CD8 T cells in ankylosing spondylitis. Overall study results and limits: Among TCR beta sequences, a motif of 7 to 9 highly homologous variants appeared characteristic of ankylosing spondylitis blood. Within peripheral blood, clones linked to disease were CD8+ and relatively rare. Some of the motif variants had earlier been found in reactive arthritis patients' fluid and blood.

TCRdb processed the 5' RACE reads anew with MiXCR; each CDR3 protein has one entry. This sample yields about 450,000 distinct CDR3 sequences, of which about 24% are seen a single time; approximately 1% belongs to the top ten. Sequencing was carried out using blood, either unsorted or a sorted T cell fraction (not recorded which). This sequence was found in a male donor with ankylosing spondylitis.

The CDR3 DNA is TGCGCCAGCAAGCGGCAGGGTAACTATGGCTACACCTTC. Residues: CASKRQGNYGYTF. The V call is TRBV5-1, the J call TRBJ1-2, with D perhaps TRBD1 (5 bases). Per the germline V gene, CDR1 is SGHRS and CDR2 is YFSETQ. The germline V and J ends were trimmed by 6 bases and 1 base, with 10 bases remaining between them. The CDR3 spans 13 residues. The variable domain in full, completed from reference TRBV5-1 and TRBJ1-2, reads KAGVTQTPRYLIKTRGQQVTLSCSPISGHRSVSWYQQTPGQGLQFLFEYFSETQRNKGNFPGRFSGRQFSNSRSEMNVSTLELGDSALYLCASKRQGNYGYTFGSGTRLTVV.